The 7 T cell receptor beta chains reported below all come from one sample, sequenced in a study of blood T cell repertoires in COVID-19. TCRdb's copy holds only in-frame clones and misses some; the assay was immunoSEQ multiplex PCR. The data hold about 58,000 clones, with about 77% observed a single time. What was sequenced was peripheral blood. The receptors here all came from a human donor in a cohort sampled during active COVID-19.

This chain connects TRBV7-9 to TRBJ2-2; perhaps TRBD1 as D (6 bases). This CDR3 is 14 amino acids long. Germline CDR1 is SEHNR and CDR2 is FQNEAQ (reference sequence). V was pared by 11 bases and J by 6 bases, with 19 bases between. DNA for the CDR3: TGTGCCGGTACCGGGACACAAGGGGCCGGGGAGCTGTTTTTT. Translated, it gives CAGTGTQGAGELFF.

This clone appeared once. The J gene is TRBJ2-1, the V gene TRBV29-1; the match to TRBD2 covers 7 bases. The CDR3 is 16 residues long. Germline assignment: CDR1 SQVTM and CDR2 ANQGSEA. J was trimmed by 1 base and V by 5 bases; bases with no gene match: 11. The CDR3 is CSVIRGDRSSYNEQFF. CDR3 DNA: TGCAGCGTTATACGGGGGGATAGGTCGTCCTACAATGAGCAGTTCTTC.

This chain joins TRBV7-9 and TRBJ1-5; D call uncertain. The CDR3 is made up of 12 amino acids. V was shortened by 8 bases and J by 9 bases, with 14 bases between the two germline ends. Germline CDR1 reads SEHNR; CDR2 reads FQNEAQ (reference sequence). The CDR3 sequence is CASGTGVGPQHF. The CDR3 nucleotides read TGTGCCAGCGGCACGGGTGTTGGGCCCCAGCATTTT.

This chain links TRBV3-1 (or the pseudogene TRBV3-2) with TRBJ2-1, with 9 bases aligning to TRBD1. There are 12 residues in the CDR3. V lost 10 bases, J lost 6 bases, and 4 bases stayed unmatched. Germline CDR1 reads LGHDT; CDR2 reads YNNKEL (reference sequence). DNA of the CDR3: TGTGCCACAAGACAGGGGGGCAATGAGCAGTTCTTC. It translates to CATRQGGNEQFF.

J is TRBJ2-7 and V is TRBV5-1; D not resolved. CDR3 length: 12 residues. V gave up 3 bases and J gave up 0 bases, with 4 bases separating them. The germline CDR1 and CDR2 sequences are SGHRS and YFSETQ. DNA for the CDR3: TGCGCCAGCAGCTCCAGCTCCTACGAGCAGTACTTC. Translation gives CASSSSSYEQYF. Filled out from reference TRBV5-1 and TRBJ2-7, the complete variable domain reads KAGVTQTPRYLIKTRGQQVTLSCSPISGHRSVSWYQQTPGQGLQFLFEYFSETQRNKGNFPGRFSGRQFSNSRSEMNVSTLELGDSALYLCASSSSSYEQYFGPGTRLTVT.

This sequence joins TRBV2 and TRBJ2-2, with TRBD2 matching over 8 bases. Looked up from germline, CDR1 is SNHLY and CDR2 is FYNNEI. This CDR3 spans 15 amino acids. V was pared by 6 bases and J by 1 base, with 4 bases of the junction left unmatched. The CDR3 here is CASSLAGRNTGELFF. As DNA, the CDR3 is TGTGCCAGCAGCTTAGCGGGGAGGAACACCGGGGAGCTGTTTTTT.

The chain combines TRBV7-2 with TRBJ1-1, with 7 bases matching TRBD1. Losses at the gene ends were 3 bases for V and 0 bases for J; bases not matched to a gene: 7. CDR1 is SGHTA, CDR2 FQGNSA, per germline. This CDR3 is 16 amino acids long. CDR3 protein: CASSLLQGRMNTEAFF. CDR3 DNA: TGTGCCAGCAGCTTGTTACAGGGGAGGATGAACACTGAAGCTTTCTTT.